This TCR beta chain was recorded in a study of cytomegalovirus exposure and HLA in healthy donors. Germline values: CDR1 MNHEY, CDR2 SVGAGI. With 0 bases removed from V and 1 base from J, the gap between germline ends came to 9 bases. This CDR3 has 15 residues. PCR involved 60 Vbeta and 13 Jbeta primers. Sequencing used immunoSEQ multiplex PCR; TCRdb keeps in-frame clones, though not all of them. Counted here are roughly 98,000 clones, roughly 80% occurring once; the ten biggest clones make up roughly 3%. Remarks on this clone: No antigen is known for it.

General study results and limits: The investigators catalogued under 200 TCR beta chains as cytomegalovirus-associated. TCR beta chains associated with HLA were, in a later analysis, more clonally expanded than equally common others. Specificity of three CMV-associated chains for CMV antigens was verified in vitro.

This TCR derives from a man aged 40-50 years in good health and CMV-seronegative. This chain uses TRBV6-5 with TRBJ1-1, with D possibly being TRBD1 (6 bases). The sequencing input was PBMCs. The CDR3 DNA reads TGTGCCAGCAGTTACTCCAGGGGCAGGAACACTGAAGCTTTCTTT. This sequence encodes CASSYSRGRNTEAFF.